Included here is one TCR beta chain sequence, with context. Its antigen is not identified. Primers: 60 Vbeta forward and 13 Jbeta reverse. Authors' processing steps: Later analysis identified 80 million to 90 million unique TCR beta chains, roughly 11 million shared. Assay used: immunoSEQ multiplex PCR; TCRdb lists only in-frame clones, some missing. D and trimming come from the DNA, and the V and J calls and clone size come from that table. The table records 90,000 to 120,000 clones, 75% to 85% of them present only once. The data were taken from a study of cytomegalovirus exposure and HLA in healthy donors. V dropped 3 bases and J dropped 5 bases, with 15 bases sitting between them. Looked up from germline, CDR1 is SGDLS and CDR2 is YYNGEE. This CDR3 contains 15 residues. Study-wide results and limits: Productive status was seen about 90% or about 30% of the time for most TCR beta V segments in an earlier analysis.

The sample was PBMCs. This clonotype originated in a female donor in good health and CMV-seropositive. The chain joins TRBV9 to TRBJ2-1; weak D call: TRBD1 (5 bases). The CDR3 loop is CASSAYHDSNNEQFF. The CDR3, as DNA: TGTGCCAGCAGCGCGTATCATGACAGTAACAATGAGCAGTTCTTC. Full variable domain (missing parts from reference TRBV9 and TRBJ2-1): DSGVTQTPKHLITATGQRVTLRCSPRSGDLSVYWYQQSLDQGLQFLIQYYNGEERAKGNILERFSAQQFPDLHSELNLSSLELGDSALYFCASSAYHDSNNEQFFGPGTRLTVL.